These 25 T cell receptor beta chains were sequenced from one sample in a study of cytomegalovirus exposure and HLA in healthy donors. The PCR had 60 Vbeta and 13 Jbeta primers. Libraries were prepared by immunoSEQ multiplex PCR; TCRdb keeps only in-frame clonotypes and omits some of them. Among about 190,000 clones listed, roughly 80% were seen once. The source material was PBMCs. Receptor source: a man aged 40-49 years in good health and CMV-seropositive.

The genes are TRBV5-4 and TRBJ2-7, with D perhaps TRBD1 (5 bases). Looked up from germline, CDR1 is SGHNT and CDR2 is YYREEE (reference sequence). V lost 0 bases and J lost 1, with 5 bases in between. The CDR3 contains 13 residues. The CDR3 sequence is CASSLDRSYEQYF. CDR3 in DNA: TGTGCCAGCAGCTTGGACAGGTCCTACGAGCAGTACTTC.

V usage is TRBV30 and J usage is TRBJ1-3, with D tentatively TRBD1 (5 bases). V dropped 8 bases and J dropped 1 base, with 12 bases sitting between them. CDR1 is GTSNPN and CDR2 is SVGIG in the germline V gene (reference sequence). The CDR3 has 13 amino acids. CDR3 region: CARGGDSGNTIYF. As DNA, the CDR3 is TGTGCCCGTGGAGGGGATTCTGGAAACACCATATATTTT.

This clone was counted a single time. The rearrangement links TRBV7-9 to TRBJ2-7, with 7 bases identical to TRBD1. V gave up 1 base and J gave up 0 bases; unmatched junction bases: 3. CDR3 size: 15 residues. Per the germline V gene, CDR1 is SEHNR and CDR2 is FQNEAQ (reference sequence). In DNA form, the CDR3 reads TGTGCCAGCAGCTTAGGGGCAGGGGGCTCCTACGAGCAGTACTTC. Translation gives CASSLGAGGSYEQYF. The complete variable domain, with remaining parts taken from reference TRBV7-9 and TRBJ2-7, reads DTGVSQNPRHKITKRGQNVTFRCDPISEHNRLYWYRQTLGQGPEFLTYFQNEAQLEKSRLLSDRFSAERPKGSFSTLEIQRTEQGDSAMYLCASSLGAGGSYEQYFGPGTRLTVT.

The chain is built from TRBV2 and TRBJ2-1; 7 bases are a match to TRBD2. This CDR3 has 17 residues. V lost 1 base and J lost 2; bases outside the gene matches: 8. The germline gives CDR1 SNHLY, CDR2 FYNNEI. The CDR3 reads CASSEGGVGTTYNEQFF. The CDR3 nucleotides are TGTGCCAGCAGTGAAGGAGGGGTTGGGACTACCTACAATGAGCAGTTCTTC.

The gene calls are TRBV5-1 and TRBJ2-5; D gene uncertain. Trimming removed 1 base at V and 2 bases at J, with 9 bases between. This CDR3 spans 14 amino acids. From germline, CDR1 is SGHRS and CDR2 YFSETQ. Written as DNA, the CDR3 is TGCGCCAGCAGCTTGCAGGCACAACAAGAGACCCAGTACTTC. Amino acid sequence: CASSLQAQQETQYF.

CDR3 nucleotide sequence: TGTGCCAGCAGTTATACACGTAATCAGCCCCAGCATTTT. This codes for CASSYTRNQPQHF. The chain recombines TRBV6-1 with TRBJ1-5; unclear D gene. V shed 5 bases and J shed 4 bases, with 9 bases lying between them. Germline CDR1 MNHNS, CDR2 SASEGT. This CDR3 has 13 residues.

The chain couples TRBV18 to TRBJ2-1; perhaps TRBD2 as D (6 bases). Looked up from germline, CDR1 is KGHSH and CDR2 is LQKENI. Trimming removed 3 bases from V and 12 bases from J, with 18 bases in between. The CDR3 loop spans 14 amino acids. CDR3 DNA sequence: TGTGCCAGCTCACCGAGGGACTCCAGTCGTGGGCAGTTCTTC. Its translation is CASSPRDSSRGQFF.

The V call is TRBV27, the J call TRBJ2-4; perhaps TRBD2 as D (6 bases). Trimming cost V 2 bases and J 8 bases, with 16 bases left between them. The CDR3 has 15 residues. Per germline, CDR1 MNHEY and CDR2 SMNVEV (reference sequence). The CDR3: CASSLTYGGMDIQYF. The CDR3 DNA follows: TGTGCCAGCAGTTTAACGTACGGGGGAATGGACATTCAGTACTTC.

This clone occurred a few times. The chain has TRBV9 and TRBJ2-7; 9 bases are shared with TRBD1. From germline, CDR1 is SGDLS and CDR2 YYNGEE. This CDR3 has 16 amino acids. V gave up 4 bases and J gave up 2 bases; unmatched junction bases: 10. The CDR3 reads CASSSSQDRGTYEQYF. CDR3 DNA: TGTGCCAGCAGCTCTAGTCAGGACAGGGGAACCTACGAGCAGTACTTC.

The V gene is TRBV9, the J gene TRBJ1-5; tentative D call: TRBD1 (6 bases). This CDR3 spans 15 amino acids. V was clipped by 4 bases and J by 3 bases, with 14 bases between them. Germline V gives CDR1 SGDLS, CDR2 YYNGEE. In DNA form, the CDR3 reads TGTGCCAGCAGCTCATCAGGGGTGTACAATCAGCCCCAGCATTTT. Protein product: CASSSSGVYNQPQHF.

The V gene is TRBV11-3, the J gene TRBJ2-7; D uncertain. Germline-derived CDR1 and CDR2 are SGHNT and YENEEA. The CDR3 covers 13 residues. V shed 0 bases and J shed 10 bases, with 13 bases lying between them. The CDR3 sequence is CASSLEMTTEQYF. In nucleotides, the CDR3 is TGTGCCAGCAGCTTAGAAATGACAACCGAACAGTACTTC.

The genes are TRBV19 and TRBJ1-4, with 8 bases identical to TRBD1. The V gene end was trimmed by 5 bases and the J gene end by 3 bases; junction bases not matched to a gene: 8. Germline values: CDR1 LNHDA, CDR2 SQIVND (reference sequence). The CDR3 loop spans 16 amino acids. The CDR3 region has the DNA TGTGCCAGTAGTCCTGGACAGGGTGTCCCTAATGAAAAACTGTTTTTT. This translates into CASSPGQGVPNEKLFF.

The rearrangement joins TRBV7-3 to TRBJ2-7; 10 bases map to TRBD2. Germline CDR1 and CDR2: SGHTA and FQGTGA. V shed 4 bases, J shed 4 bases, and the junction held 7 bases outside the gene matches. The CDR3 contains 15 residues. CDR3 bases: TGTGCCAGCAGCTCGTCAGCGGGGGGGCTTTACGAGCAGTACTTC. Residues: CASSSSAGGLYEQYF.

CDR3 protein: CASSLRESGTQYF. DNA of the CDR3: TGTGCCAGCAGCTTAAGGGAGAGTGGGACCCAGTACTTC. This rearrangement joins TRBV7-3 to TRBJ2-5; D may be TRBD2 (5 bases). This CDR3 has 13 residues. Germline CDR1 and CDR2: SGHTA and FQGTGA. V lost 1 base to trimming and J lost 7 bases, with 10 bases between them.

The count of this clone is one. V gene TRBV5-1 combines with J gene TRBJ1-4; no definite D call. The germline V gene encodes CDR1 SGHRS and CDR2 YFSETQ. The CDR3 has 15 amino acids. V was pared by 4 bases and J by 8 bases, with 18 bases between. The CDR3 DNA sequence: TGCGCCAGCAGCCCCCCGGGGAGCGCGCAAGAAAAACTGTTTTTT. Translated, it gives CASSPPGSAQEKLFF.

This clone was observed a single time. The J gene is TRBJ2-5, the V gene TRBV28, with unresolved D. CDR3 length: 14 residues. Germline V CDR1 and CDR2: MDHEN, SYDVKM. V dropped 8 bases and J dropped 2 bases, with 15 bases sitting between them. CDR3 in DNA: TGTGCCAGCCTTCAGGTCTTTGCGCAAGAGACCCAGTACTTC. Translating gives CASLQVFAQETQYF.

The chain is built from TRBV7-2 and TRBJ2-5, with D maybe TRBD1 (5 bases). Germline-derived CDR1 and CDR2 are SGHTA and FQGNSA. Trimming shortened V by 4 bases and J by 0 bases, and 6 bases separated the two germline ends. The CDR3 runs 13 residues. This chain's CDR3 is CASSSGNQETQYF. The CDR3 DNA follows: TGTGCCAGCAGCTCAGGGAACCAAGAGACCCAGTACTTC. Drawing the rest from reference TRBV7-2 and TRBJ2-5, the complete variable domain is GAGVSQSPSNKVTEKGKDVELRCDPISGHTALYWYRQSLGQGLEFLIYFQGNSAPDKSGLPSDRFSAERTGGSVSTLTIQRTQQEDSAVYLCASSSGNQETQYFGPGTRLLVL.

The chain carries TRBV29-1 and TRBJ2-3; TRBD1 agrees at 9 bases. The CDR3 contains 12 residues. In germline, CDR1 is SQVTM, CDR2 ANQGSEA. The V gene end was trimmed by 3 bases and the J gene end by 5 bases; junction bases not matched to a gene: 0. CDR3 sequence: CSVEDRGDTQYF. DNA for the CDR3: TGCAGCGTTGAGGACAGGGGAGATACGCAGTATTTT.

This clone showed up just a few times. The chain uses TRBV19 and TRBJ1-1, with 12 positions matching TRBD1. Trimming took 5 bases from V and 4 from J; bases not matched to a gene: 14. Germline CDR1 is LNHDA and CDR2 is SQIVND (reference sequence). The CDR3 is 18 residues long. CDR3 amino acids: CASSASLGTGGLGTEAFF. The CDR3, as DNA: TGTGCCAGTAGTGCAAGCCTCGGGACAGGGGGCTTGGGCACTGAAGCTTTCTTT.

The V call is TRBV5-4, the J call TRBJ2-7; tentative D call: TRBD1 (6 bases). Germline V CDR1 and CDR2: SGHNT, YYREEE (reference sequence). Trimming cost V 0 bases and J 6 bases, with 13 bases left between them. CDR3 length: 14 residues. The CDR3 DNA sequence: TGTGCCAGCAGCTTGGGGGGGCATGGGGGCGAGCAGTACTTC. It yields the protein CASSLGGHGGEQYF.

The V gene is TRBV30, the J gene TRBJ2-5; possibly TRBD1 for D (7 bases). V lost 1 base, J lost 5 bases, and 11 bases lay in between. The CDR3 has 13 residues. Germline CDR1 reads GTSNPN; CDR2 reads SVGIG (reference sequence). The CDR3 DNA is TGTGCCTGGAGTGCAGGGGGGATGGAGACCCAGTACTTC. This encodes CAWSAGGMETQYF.

The chain carries TRBV5-5 and TRBJ2-7; 9 bases are a match to TRBD1. V trimming: 3 bases; J trimming: 7 bases; junction bases outside the gene matches: 5. The germline CDR1 and CDR2 sequences are SGHKS and YYEKEE (reference sequence). This CDR3 comprises 13 residues. CDR3 sequence (DNA): TGTGCCAGCAGCTCCGGGACAGGGTTAGAGCAGTACTTC. Translated: CASSSGTGLEQYF.

V and J are TRBV30 and TRBJ1-2, with a possible D match to TRBD1 (6 bases). V lost 8 bases and J lost 8, with 15 bases in between. The length of the CDR3 is 11 residues. Germline CDR1 GTSNPN, CDR2 SVGIG (reference sequence). The CDR3 DNA sequence: TGTGCCGGGAAGGGGGGGGGCGGCTACACCTTC. Residues: CAGKGGGGYTF.

The V and J genes are TRBV7-2 and TRBJ1-2, with D possibly matching TRBD1 (5 bases). This CDR3 has 14 residues. V lost 0 bases to trimming and J lost 2 bases, with 7 bases between them. Germline-derived CDR1 and CDR2 are SGHTA and FQGNSA. The CDR3 DNA sequence: TGTGCCAGCAGCTTAGCGACAGAAAACTATGGCTACACCTTC. Translated, it gives CASSLATENYGYTF.

The rearrangement joins TRBV14 to TRBJ2-5; perhaps TRBD2 as D (6 bases). Per the germline V gene, CDR1 is SGHDN and CDR2 is FVKESK. Trimming removed 0 bases from V and 4 bases from J, with 15 bases in between. The CDR3 is 16 amino acids. The CDR3 region is CASSQEALAVGETQYF. CDR3 coding DNA: TGTGCCAGCAGCCAAGAGGCACTAGCTGTGGGAGAGACCCAGTACTTC.